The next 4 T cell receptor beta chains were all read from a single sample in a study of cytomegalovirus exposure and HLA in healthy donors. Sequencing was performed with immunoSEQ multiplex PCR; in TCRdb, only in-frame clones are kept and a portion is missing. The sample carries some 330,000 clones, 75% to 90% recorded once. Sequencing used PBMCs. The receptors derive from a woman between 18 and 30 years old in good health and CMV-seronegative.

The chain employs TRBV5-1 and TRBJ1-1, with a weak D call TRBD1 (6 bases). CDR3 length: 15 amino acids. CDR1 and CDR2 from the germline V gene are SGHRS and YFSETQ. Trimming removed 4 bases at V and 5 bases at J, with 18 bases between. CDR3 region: CASSALQGQQTEAFF. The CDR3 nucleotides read TGCGCCAGCAGCGCCCTACAGGGCCAGCAGACTGAAGCTTTCTTT.

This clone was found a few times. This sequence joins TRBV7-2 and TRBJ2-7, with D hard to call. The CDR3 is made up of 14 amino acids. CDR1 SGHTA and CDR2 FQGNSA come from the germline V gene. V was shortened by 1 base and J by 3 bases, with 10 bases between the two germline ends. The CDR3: CASSLERLDYEQYF. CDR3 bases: TGTGCCAGCAGCTTAGAGCGTCTAGACTACGAGCAGTACTTC.

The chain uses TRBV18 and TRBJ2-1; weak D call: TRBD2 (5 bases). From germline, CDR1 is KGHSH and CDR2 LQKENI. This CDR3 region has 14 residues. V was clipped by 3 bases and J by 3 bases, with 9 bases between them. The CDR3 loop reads CASSPLGDYNEQFF. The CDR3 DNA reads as TGTGCCAGCTCACCTCTCGGGGACTACAATGAGCAGTTCTTC.

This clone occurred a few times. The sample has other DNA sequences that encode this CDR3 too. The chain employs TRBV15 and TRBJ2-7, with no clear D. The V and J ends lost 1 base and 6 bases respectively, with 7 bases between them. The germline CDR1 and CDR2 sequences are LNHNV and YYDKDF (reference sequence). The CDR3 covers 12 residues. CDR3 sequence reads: CATSRGGLEQYF. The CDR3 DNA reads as TGTGCCACCAGCAGAGGTGGCCTCGAGCAGTACTTC. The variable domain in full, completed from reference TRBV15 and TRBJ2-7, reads DAMVIQNPRYQVTQFGKPVTLSCSQTLNHNVMYWYQQKSSQAPKLLFHYYDKDFNNEADTPDNFQSRRPNTSFCFLDIRSPGLGDTAMYLCATSRGGLEQYFGPGTRLTVT.